Listed here are 26 T cell receptor beta chains from one sample, sequenced in a study of regulatory T cells in long-lasting Graves disease (dated by TCRdb to about 2021). The time point label here, explained by the study, means: newly diagnosed GD, antithyroid drugs for less than 3 months. RNA was extracted from PBMCs in TRIzol for both TCR sequencing and RNA sequencing. Library generation was performed with multiplex PCR. The reads were generated on an Illumina HiSeq 4000. TCR beta libraries were built with iRepertoire HTBI primers and Arm-PCR amplification of CDR3 regions. The public reads were reanalyzed by TCRdb: fastp trimming at Q25, MiXCR alignment, in-frame beta chains only. Rows with one shared CDR3 protein collapse into an entry with the most common genes and DNA. In this sample the table shows 400,000 to 550,000 distinct CDR3 sequences, approximately 15% of which occur a single time. The top ten clonotypes cover roughly a sixth of the sample.

These same records also appear under a second study, on T cells in Graves' hyperthyroidism and ophthalmopathy.

Sequences were derived from peripheral blood mononuclear cells (PBMCs), sampled at new diagnosis, from a patient treated with antithyroid drugs. These receptors were collected from a woman younger than 45 with Graves disease. Donor details come from another sample of the same person, matched by shared clones.

A note on this clonotype: Possible read error: a much larger clone is one base away. No conserved phenylalanine or tryptophan is present at the end of the CDR3, so a read error is the likely explanation. This chain connects TRBV6-5 to TRBJ2-7; 8 bases match TRBD1. Germline CDR1 and CDR2: MNHEY and SVGAGI. This CDR3 has 16 amino acids. Trimming at V came to 0 bases and at J to 5 bases, leaving 9 bases not matched to a gene. As DNA, the CDR3 is TGTGCCAGCAGTTACTCGACCGGGACAGGTGGTCACGAGCAGTACTCC. Protein: CASSYSTGTGGHEQYS.

Many counts were recorded for this clonotype. The gene calls are TRBV11-2 and TRBJ1-2; tentatively, D is TRBD1 (6 bases). The CDR3 runs 15 residues. The V gene's germline CDR1 is SGHAT and CDR2 FQNNGV. The V end was cut by 0 bases, the J end by 6 bases, with 14 bases between. CDR3 bases: TGTGCCAGCAGCTTAGAATATCGGACAGAAAATGGCTACACCTTC. As protein: CASSLEYRTENGYTF.

The J gene is TRBJ1-4, the V gene TRBV20-1; 7 bases agree with TRBD1. The CDR3 has 15 amino acids. V trimming: 0 bases; J trimming: 0 bases; junction bases outside the gene matches: 1. Looked up from germline, CDR1 is DFQATT and CDR2 is SNEGSKA (reference sequence). This chain's CDR3 is CSARETGATNEKLFF. DNA for the CDR3: TGCAGTGCTAGAGAAACAGGGGCAACTAATGAAAAACTGTTTTTT.

The V and J genes are TRBV4-2 and TRBJ2-1, with 10 positions matching TRBD2. Germline lookup yields CDR1 LGHNA and CDR2 YNFKEQ. The V gene end was trimmed by 0 bases and the J gene end by 6 bases; junction bases not matched to a gene: 8. CDR3 length equals 17 residues. CDR3 sequence: CASSQDSSGSRVNEQFF. Written as DNA, the CDR3 is TGTGCCAGCAGCCAAGATTCTAGCGGGAGTCGGGTCAATGAGCAGTTCTTC.

The chain recombines TRBV6-5 with TRBJ2-7; perhaps TRBD2 as D (6 bases). Deletions cut 2 bases from V and 3 bases from J, with 11 bases between. The CDR3 is made up of 14 amino acids. The germline V gene encodes CDR1 MNHEY and CDR2 SVGAGI. CDR3 sequence: CASSYVGGIYEQYF. In DNA form, the CDR3 reads TGTGCCAGCAGTTACGTGGGAGGAATCTACGAGCAGTACTTC.

The J gene is TRBJ1-3, the V gene TRBV28, with TRBD1 identical over 11 bases. The CDR3 has 18 residues. The germline gives CDR1 MDHEN, CDR2 SYDVKM. The V and J ends lost 1 base and 3 bases, in that order; junction bases with no gene match: 8. The CDR3 loop is CASSLSAGTGGRGNTIYF. The CDR3 coding sequence is TGTGCCAGCAGTTTATCGGCCGGGACAGGGGGTCGTGGAAACACCATATATTTT.

In this sample, this clonotype turned up many times. The chain employs TRBV20-1 and TRBJ2-5, with 11 bases that match TRBD2. The V gene end was trimmed by 0 bases and the J gene end by 7 bases; junction bases not matched to a gene: 4. CDR3 length: 14 amino acids. Germline lookup yields CDR1 DFQATT and CDR2 SNEGSKA (reference sequence). The CDR3 nucleotides are TGCAGTGCTAGAGATCTGGGACTAGCGGTGACCCAGTACTTC. This sequence encodes CSARDLGLAVTQYF.

About this clonotype: A much larger clone is a single base away; this may be a read error. This sequence joins TRBV7-2 and TRBJ2-7; either TRBD1 or TRBD2 may supply D (6 bases each). The CDR3 runs to 14 residues. Germline V lookup: CDR1 SGHTA, CDR2 FQGNSA. The V and J ends lost 0 bases and 2 bases respectively, with 8 bases between them. In DNA, the CDR3 is TGTGCCAGCAGCTTAGCGGAGGGGGCCTACGAGCAGTACTTC. Translation gives CASSLAEGAYEQYF. Drawing the rest from reference TRBV7-2 and TRBJ2-7, the complete variable domain is GAGVSQSPSNKVTEKGKDVELRCDPISGHTALYWYRQSLGQGLEFLIYFQGNSAPDKSGLPSDRFSAERTGGSVSTLTIQRTQQEDSAVYLCASSLAEGAYEQYFGPGTRLTVT.

The rearrangement links TRBV20-1 to TRBJ1-5; a weak D match, TRBD1 (6 bases). The CDR3 contains 13 residues. Trimming left V 3 bases short and J 2 bases short, with 8 bases between. Germline CDR1 reads DFQATT; CDR2 reads SNEGSKA (reference sequence). The CDR3 DNA sequence: TGCAGTGCTAGGGGACATGGCAATCAGCCCCAGCATTTT. It specifies CSARGHGNQPQHF.

This rearrangement joins TRBV7-3 to TRBJ2-1; D tentatively reads TRBD1 or TRBD2 (6 bases each). The CDR3 runs 12 residues. V gave up 5 bases and J gave up 9 bases, with 11 bases separating them. In germline, CDR1 is SGHTA, CDR2 FQGTGA. The CDR3 coding sequence is TGTGCCAGCAGCCCGAAGGGGGGTGAGCAGTTCTTC. This codes for CASSPKGGEQFF.

The V gene is TRBV18, the J gene TRBJ1-3, with 8 bases identical to TRBD1. The germline V gene has CDR1 KGHSH and CDR2 LQKENI. The CDR3 consists of 15 residues. V dropped 2 bases and J dropped 8; count of bases not matched to a gene: 8. The CDR3 region is CASSPGTGYRHTIYF. The CDR3 DNA reads TGTGCCAGCTCACCAGGGACAGGTTACCGGCACACCATATATTTT.

This clonotype was picked up a small number of times. This chain links TRBV4-1 with TRBJ1-1; TRBD1 agrees at 10 bases. This CDR3 has 17 residues. The V segment lost 0 bases and the J segment 3 bases; nucleotides outside the gene matches: 7. Germline CDR1 reads MGHRA; CDR2 reads YSYEKL. CDR3 sequence reads: CASSQEDRGRVDTEAFF. The CDR3 DNA follows: TGCGCCAGCAGCCAAGAGGACAGGGGGAGAGTAGACACTGAAGCTTTCTTT.

The gene calls are TRBV7-8 and TRBJ1-2; possibly TRBD1 for D (5 bases). CDR1 SGHVS and CDR2 FQNEAQ come from the germline V gene. This CDR3 is 13 amino acids long. V was cut by 5 bases and J by 5 bases, with 12 bases left in between. CDR3 sequence reads: CASSGRVPYGYTF. DNA of the CDR3: TGTGCCAGCAGCGGCAGGGTCCCGTATGGCTACACCTTC. The entire variable domain, with the rest obtained from reference TRBV7-8 and TRBJ1-2, is as follows: GAGVSQSPRYKVAKRGQDVALRCDPISGHVSLFWYQQALGQGPEFLTYFQNEAQLDKSGLPSDRFFAERPEGSVSTLKIQRTQQEDSAVYLCASSGRVPYGYTFGSGTRLTVV.

This clonotype has ten or more counts. V gene TRBV30 combines with J gene TRBJ2-1; 10 bases are shared with TRBD2. Germline V gene lookup returns CDR1 GTSNPN and CDR2 SVGIG (reference sequence). The CDR3 length is 13 residues. Trimming at V came to 5 bases and at J to 4 bases, leaving 2 bases not matched to a gene. The CDR3 reads CAWGTSDYNEQFF. In nucleotides, the CDR3 is TGTGCCTGGGGGACTAGCGATTACAATGAGCAGTTCTTC.

The table lists this clonotype with many counts. The rearrangement links TRBV30 to TRBJ1-6; no definite D call. CDR1 is GTSNPN and CDR2 is SVGIG in the germline V gene (reference sequence). This CDR3 is built from 18 residues. V lost 4 bases to trimming and J lost 0 bases, with 19 bases between them. Written as DNA, the CDR3 is TGTGCCTGGAACGCTAGGTGGAGGGCAAGCTCCTATAATTCACCCCTCCACTTT. It translates to CAWNARWRASSYNSPLHF.

At least ten counts were recorded for this clonotype. The rearrangement joins TRBV7-2 to TRBJ2-7; possibly TRBD1 or TRBD2 for D (6 bases each). Trimming left V 2 bases short and J 9 bases short, with 14 bases between. The germline gives CDR1 SGHTA, CDR2 FQGNSA. The CDR3 length is 13 residues. The CDR3 protein is CASSLTGTPGQYF. The CDR3 DNA reads as TGTGCCAGCAGCTTAACAGGGACTCCGGGGCAGTACTTC.

This clonotype was counted ten times or more. The V call is TRBV20-1, the J call TRBJ2-5; no firm D call. V lost 3 bases to trimming and J lost 2 bases, with 1 base between them. The germline CDR1 and CDR2 sequences are DFQATT and SNEGSKA (reference sequence). The CDR3 covers 10 residues. The CDR3: CSARQETQYF. CDR3 in DNA: TGCAGTGCTAGGCAAGAGACCCAGTACTTC.

At least ten counts were recorded for this clonotype. J is TRBJ1-2 and V is TRBV12-3 or TRBV12-4; D call uncertain. The CDR3 has 17 residues. V shed 3 bases and J shed 2 bases, with 19 bases lying between them. As DNA, the CDR3 is TGTGCCAGCAGTTTGGGTCGGAGGGCGGGATCCAACTATGGCTACACCTTC. Its translation: CASSLGRRAGSNYGYTF.

The chain couples TRBV18 to TRBJ2-5; D could derive from TRBD1 or TRBD2 (5 bases each). The V gene's germline CDR1 is KGHSH and CDR2 LQKENI. The CDR3 runs 13 residues. V was cut by 3 bases and J by 7 bases, with 12 bases left in between. This CDR3 is CASSPGRFRTQYF. The DNA of the CDR3 is TGTGCCAGCTCACCGGGACGGTTCAGGACCCAGTACTTC.

This clonotype appeared many times. This chain links TRBV18 with TRBJ1-2, with 7 bases identical to TRBD1. Germline V gene sequence: CDR1 KGHSH, CDR2 LQKENI. This CDR3 has 18 residues. V lost 3 bases, J lost 4 bases, and 17 bases stayed unmatched. CDR3 nucleotides: TGTGCCAGCTCACCTGCTTCGACAGGAGGGGGCTCTTCCTATGGCTACACCTTC. Amino acid sequence: CASSPASTGGGSSYGYTF.

This clonotype has a single count. A clone one base away is much larger, so this may be a read error. This chain links TRBV5-1 with TRBJ1-2; D might be TRBD1 (5 bases). Trimming left V 4 bases short and J 5 bases short, with 18 bases between. Germline V gene lookup returns CDR1 SGHRS and CDR2 YFSETQ. This CDR3 spans 15 amino acids. The CDR3 DNA is TGCGCCAGCAGCCTTGATCCAGGGAAGGCGTATGGCTACACCTTC. Translating it yields CASSLDPGKAYGYTF.

This clonotype has ten or more counts. This chain connects TRBV7-2 to TRBJ2-5; no clear D. The CDR3 has 14 amino acids. Germline CDR1 SGHTA, CDR2 FQGNSA. V was clipped by 5 bases and J by 5 bases, with 15 bases between them. The CDR3 DNA reads TGTGCCAGCAGCCCCAACCCGCCCCGGGAGACCCAGTACTTC. Its translation is CASSPNPPRETQYF.

This clonotype occurred once. A far larger clone is off by one base, so a read error is likely. The chain uses TRBV11-3 and TRBJ2-7; D tentatively fits TRBD1 or TRBD2 (5 bases each). Trimming pared 5 bases from V and 7 bases from J, leaving 18 bases between. Germline V lookup: CDR1 SGHNT, CDR2 YENEEA. The CDR3 spans 14 residues. The CDR3 loop is CASSHRDRVNEQYF. The CDR3 DNA is TGTGCCAGCAGCCACCGGGACCGAGTCAATGAGCAGTACTTC.

This clonotype was picked up many times. V is TRBV12-3 or TRBV12-4 and J is TRBJ2-1, with D possibly matching TRBD2 (5 bases). The CDR3 sequence is 12 residues long. V lost 6 bases and J 9 bases, leaving 12 bases between the germline ends. CDR3 in amino acids: CASRSRAGEQFF. CDR3 DNA sequence: TGTGCCAGCAGGTCGAGGGCGGGTGAGCAGTTCTTC.

The table lists this clonotype with a few counts. The chain employs TRBV3-1 and TRBJ2-5; TRBD1 aligns across 7 bases. There are 15 residues in the CDR3. Unmatched junction bases numbered 6, after V lost 3 bases and J lost 2 bases. The germline gives CDR1 LGHDT, CDR2 YNNKEL (reference sequence). Here the CDR3 reads CASSQGTVNQETQYF. The CDR3 nucleotides read TGTGCCAGCAGCCAGGGGACAGTTAATCAAGAGACCCAGTACTTC.

At least ten counts were recorded for this clonotype. A much larger clone differs by one base, so this may be a read error. The chain is built from TRBV3-1 and TRBJ1-2; 8 bases fit TRBD1. The CDR3 covers 14 residues. V gave up 3 bases and J gave up 3 bases; unmatched junction bases: 3. The V gene's germline CDR1 is LGHDT and CDR2 YNNKEL (reference sequence). The CDR3: CASSQDRVDYGYTF. The CDR3 DNA follows: TGTGCCAGCAGCCAGGACAGGGTTGACTATGGCTACACCTTC.